This T cell receptor beta chain is from a study of neurological immune-mediated disorders. MiXCR was run by TCRdb on the 5' RACE reads, yielding one entry per CDR3 protein. The sample holds 65,000 to 80,000 distinct CDR3 sequences, 15% to 20% seen once. This CDR3 region has 16 residues. Trimming stripped 1 base from V and 4 bases from J, with 17 bases between. Germline CDR1 is SEHNR and CDR2 is FQNEAQ (reference sequence). Libraries used 2 million unsorted PBMCs kept frozen in RNAlater. Sequences were obtained from PBMCs. This chain links TRBV7-9 with TRBJ2-7, with TRBD1 as a possible D gene (7 bases). The TCR sequence derives from a woman aged 40 to 50 in good health. The CDR3: CASSLGTGGPSYEQYF. The CDR3 nucleotides read TGTGCCAGCAGCTTAGGGACAGGAGGGCCCTCTTACGAGCAGTACTTC.